This T cell receptor (beta chain) stems from a study of human T cells and chemical hapten exposure. Stated time point: patch test 1, 2 weeks after DPC sensitization. Treatment defined: therapeutic diphenylcyclopropenone sensitization with weekly scalp DPC. This clonotype was picked up a small number of times. Its matching antigen is unknown. The CDR3 runs 16 residues. Germline CDR1 reads DFQATT; CDR2 reads SNEGSKA (reference sequence). The germline V and J ends were trimmed by 0 bases and 6 bases, with 19 bases remaining between them. MiXCR, run by TCRdb on the RACE reads, gives a single entry per CDR3 protein. The table lists tens of thousands of distinct CDR3 sequences, roughly a tenth of them singletons, with 2% to 2.5% in the top ten. The study, taken as a whole, reports: No change in TCRs above 1 in 1000 frequency was produced by DPC sensitization. PT1 expanded TCR counts and patch test score were linked, and their correlation was positive.

Source: whole blood, taken in connection with sensitization to the hapten diphenylcyclopropenone (DPC). The TCR originated in a man aged 40-49 years with alopecia areata. Some clones in this sample may be carry-over from other donors' samples. The J gene is TRBJ2-3, the V gene TRBV20-1; either TRBD1 or TRBD2 may fit D (5 bases each). The CDR3, as DNA: TGCAGTGCTAGAGAGGGGGACGCGGGTGATGGGGATACGCAGTATTTT. Its translation is CSAREGDAGDGDTQYF.